This passage covers 2 T cell receptor beta chains from one sample sequenced in a study of cytomegalovirus exposure and HLA in healthy donors. In the PCR, 60 Vbeta and 13 Jbeta primers were used. This table comes from immunoSEQ multiplex PCR, and its TCRdb copy is limited to in-frame clones, with some not included. The sample carries roughly 220,000 clones, 75% to 90% recorded once. The sample consisted of PBMCs. Receptors were obtained from a woman between 35 and 50 years old in good health and CMV-seronegative.

The chain combines TRBV19 with TRBJ2-2; TRBD2 matches at 11 bases. The CDR3 is 17 residues long. Germline assignment: CDR1 LNHDA and CDR2 SQIVND (reference sequence). V was clipped by 0 bases and J by 1 base; unmatched bases: 1. The CDR3 is CASSIDTSGRNTGELFF. DNA for the CDR3: TGTGCCAGTAGTATAGATACTAGCGGGAGGAACACCGGGGAGCTGTTTTTT.

This clone was seen more than once but under ten times. The V gene is TRBV6-5, the J gene TRBJ2-7; tentative D call: TRBD1 (5 bases). V gave up 7 bases and J gave up 2 bases, with 15 bases separating them. This CDR3 spans 14 amino acids. Germline V gene lookup returns CDR1 MNHEY and CDR2 SVGAGI. The CDR3 bases are TGTGCCAGCAAAAGACAGTTTCCCCCCTACGAGCAGTACTTC. Translation gives CASKRQFPPYEQYF.